The 6 T cell receptor beta chains below were found in one sample sequenced in a study of cytomegalovirus exposure and HLA in healthy donors. The primer mix had 60 Vbeta and 13 Jbeta primers. Data came from immunoSEQ multiplex PCR; TCRdb stores just in-frame clones and leaves some out. The table records hundreds of thousands of clones, approximately 88% of them present only once. The sample taken for sequencing was PBMCs. The receptors here all came from a boy aged 2 to 9 in good health and CMV-seronegative.

The chain links TRBV7-6 to TRBJ1-5, with D tentatively TRBD1 (5 bases). V shed 3 bases and J shed 4 bases, with 13 bases lying between them. This CDR3 spans 15 amino acids. The germline V gene encodes CDR1 SGHVS and CDR2 FNYEAQ. In DNA form, the CDR3 reads TGTGCCAGCAGCTTGGGGGAGGGGCGGAATCAGCCCCAGCATTTT. Translation gives CASSLGEGRNQPQHF.

This chain connects TRBV7-9 to TRBJ2-2, with 7 bases matching TRBD1. This CDR3 is 13 amino acids long. CDR1 and CDR2 (germline): SEHNR, FQNEAQ (reference sequence). Trimming cost V 5 bases and J 6 bases; bases outside gene matches: 3. CDR3 sequence (DNA): TGTGCCAGCAGCCCAACAGGGGCCGGGGAGCTGTTTTTT. Protein product: CASSPTGAGELFF. The full variable domain, rest sourced from reference TRBV7-9 and TRBJ2-2, is DTGVSQNPRHKITKRGQNVTFRCDPISEHNRLYWYRQTLGQGPEFLTYFQNEAQLEKSRLLSDRFSAERPKGSFSTLEIQRTEQGDSAMYLCASSPTGAGELFFGEGSRLTVL.

This chain connects TRBV27 to TRBJ2-3, with D perhaps matching TRBD1 (5 bases). CDR1 and CDR2 (germline): MNHEY, SMNVEV (reference sequence). CDR3 size: 12 residues. V dropped 5 bases and J dropped 5 bases, with 8 bases sitting between them. The CDR3 loop is CASSPQGDTQYF. The CDR3 DNA is TGTGCCAGCAGTCCCCAGGGAGATACGCAGTATTTT.

The CDR3 region is CASSPLAGGRTDTQYF. DNA for the CDR3: TGTGCCAGCAGCCCACTAGCGGGGGGGAGGACAGATACGCAGTATTTT. The chain recombines TRBV9 with TRBJ2-3; 13 bases are a match to TRBD2. Trimming cost V 4 bases and J 3 bases; bases outside gene matches: 5. The germline V gene has CDR1 SGDLS and CDR2 YYNGEE. The CDR3 loop spans 16 amino acids.

This chain links TRBV11-3 with TRBJ2-1; no clear D. CDR1 and CDR2 (germline): SGHNT, YENEEA. V was shortened by 2 bases and J by 1 base, with 12 bases between the two germline ends. The CDR3 spans 16 residues. The CDR3: CASSLSTAYSYNEQFF. CDR3 bases: TGTGCCAGCAGCTTAAGCACAGCCTATTCCTACAATGAGCAGTTCTTC.

This clone was observed a handful of times. The rearrangement uses TRBV6-6 and TRBJ1-2, with 11 bases fitting TRBD1. Per germline, CDR1 MNHNY and CDR2 SVGAGI (reference sequence). CDR3 length equals 14 residues. The CDR3 DNA sequence: TGTGCTACAAGTCAGGACAGGGGGCCCTATGGCTACACCTTC. Its protein product is CATSQDRGPYGYTF.